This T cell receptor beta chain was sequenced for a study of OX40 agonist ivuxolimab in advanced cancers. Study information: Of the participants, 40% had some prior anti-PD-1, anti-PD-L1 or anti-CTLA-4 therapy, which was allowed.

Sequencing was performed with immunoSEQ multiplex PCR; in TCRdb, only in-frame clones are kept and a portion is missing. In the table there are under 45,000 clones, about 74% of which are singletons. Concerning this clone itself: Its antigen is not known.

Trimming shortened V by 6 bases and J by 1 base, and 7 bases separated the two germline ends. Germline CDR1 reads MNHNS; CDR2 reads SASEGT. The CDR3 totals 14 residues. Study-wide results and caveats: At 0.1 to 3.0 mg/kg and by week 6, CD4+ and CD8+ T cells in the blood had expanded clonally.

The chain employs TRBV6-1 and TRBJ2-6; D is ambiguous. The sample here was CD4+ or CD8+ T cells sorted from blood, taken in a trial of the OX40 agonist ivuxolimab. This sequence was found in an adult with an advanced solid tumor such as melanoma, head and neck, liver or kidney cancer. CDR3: CASRSTSGANVLTF. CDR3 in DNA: TGTGCCAGCAGGAGTACTTCTGGGGCCAACGTCCTGACTTTC.